This passage covers 28 T cell receptor beta chains from one sample sequenced in a study of cytomegalovirus exposure and HLA in healthy donors. The PCR employed 60 Vbeta primers together with 13 Jbeta primers. Clones were sequenced by immunoSEQ multiplex PCR, and TCRdb holds only the in-frame ones, with some missing. The profile shows about 92,000 clones, roughly 81% of them singletons. The source material was PBMCs. These receptor sequences come from a young woman in good health and CMV-seropositive.

V gene TRBV4-2 combines with J gene TRBJ2-7, with 14 bases lining up with TRBD2. J was trimmed by 3 bases and V by 3 bases; bases with no gene match: 4. The V gene's germline CDR1 is LGHNA and CDR2 YNFKEQ. The CDR3 has 16 amino acids. CDR3 DNA sequence: TGTGCCAGCAGCCAGGCGGGACTAGCGGGAGTCTACGAGCAGTACTTC. The encoded protein is CASSQAGLAGVYEQYF.

This chain links TRBV6-1 with TRBJ1-5; tentative D call: TRBD1 (6 bases). With 4 bases removed from V and 0 bases from J, the gap between germline ends came to 19 bases. This CDR3 spans 18 amino acids. CDR1 is MNHNS, CDR2 SASEGT, per germline. The CDR3 DNA is TGTGCCAGCAGTGCACTCCAGACAAAACAGGGTAGCAATCAGCCCCAGCATTTT. Encoded protein: CASSALQTKQGSNQPQHF.

This rearrangement joins TRBV19 to TRBJ1-1, with D perhaps matching TRBD1 (6 bases). The length of the CDR3 is 13 residues. From germline, CDR1 is LNHDA and CDR2 SQIVND (reference sequence). V was trimmed by 3 bases and J by 6 bases, leaving 11 bases between them. In DNA, the CDR3 is TGTGCCAGTAGTATCTTCAGGGGCGCTGAAGCTTTCTTT. Amino acid sequence: CASSIFRGAEAFF.

V usage is TRBV19 and J usage is TRBJ1-6; 8 bases fit TRBD1. The J segment lost 7 bases and the V segment lost 3 bases, leaving 8 bases of the junction unmatched. The CDR3 runs 16 residues. The V gene's germline CDR1 is LNHDA and CDR2 SQIVND (reference sequence). The CDR3 nucleotides read TGTGCCAGTAGTATTCACAGGGACAGGACAAATTCACCCCTCCACTTT. Residues: CASSIHRDRTNSPLHF.

CDR3 coding DNA: TGTGCCAGCAGCTGGTCCCCAACAGGGGAGCTCGGCACCATATATTTT. Translation gives CASSWSPTGELGTIYF. The chain links TRBV11-2 to TRBJ1-3, with 7 nucleotides matching TRBD1. This CDR3 contains 16 residues. V gave up 4 bases and J gave up 9 bases; unmatched junction bases: 15. The V gene's germline CDR1 is SGHAT and CDR2 FQNNGV.

The chain employs TRBV18 and TRBJ1-1; weak D call: TRBD1 (6 bases). V lost 6 bases and J 0 bases, leaving 20 bases between the germline ends. This CDR3 has 17 residues. In germline, CDR1 is KGHSH, CDR2 LQKENI. In DNA form, the CDR3 reads TGTGCCAGCTCCTTAATCCCCCGGGGGGGGCTGAACACTGAAGCTTTCTTT. Translating it yields CASSLIPRGGLNTEAFF. The variable domain in full, completed from reference TRBV18 and TRBJ1-1, reads NAGVMQNPRHLVRRRGQEARLRCSPMKGHSHVYWYRQLPEEGLKFMVYLQKENIIDESGMPKERFSAEFPKEGPSILRIQQVVRGDSAAYFCASSLIPRGGLNTEAFFGQGTRLTVV.

The J gene is TRBJ2-1, the V gene TRBV4-1; D unclear. V lost 0 bases and J 12 bases, leaving 18 bases between the germline ends. CDR1 MGHRA and CDR2 YSYEKL come from the germline V gene. There are 15 residues in the CDR3. This CDR3 is CASSQDRSLSVPQFF. DNA for the CDR3: TGCGCCAGCAGCCAAGATCGCTCTCTAAGCGTCCCGCAGTTCTTC.

This rearrangement joins TRBV18 to TRBJ2-5; TRBD1 agrees at 9 bases. CDR1 and CDR2 from the germline V gene are KGHSH and LQKENI. Trimming at V came to 4 bases and at J to 5 bases, leaving 2 bases not matched to a gene. The CDR3 contains 13 residues. The CDR3 reads CASSLGQGETQYF. CDR3 DNA sequence: TGTGCCAGCTCACTCGGACAGGGGGAGACCCAGTACTTC.

This rearrangement joins TRBV19 to TRBJ1-1, with a tentative D call TRBD1 (5 bases). Between the trimmed V and J ends, which lost 9 bases and 3 bases, there was a span of 14 bases. From germline, CDR1 is LNHDA and CDR2 SQIVND (reference sequence). The CDR3 totals 13 residues. The CDR3: CASRWGGDTEAFF. The CDR3 DNA reads as TGTGCCAGCCGTTGGGGGGGAGACACTGAAGCTTTCTTT.

This clone was detected a few times. J is TRBJ1-2 and V is TRBV6-5; D perhaps matches TRBD1 (6 bases). V lost 10 bases to trimming and J lost 8 bases, with 20 bases between them. CDR1 and CDR2 (germline): MNHEY, SVGAGI. The CDR3 is 13 amino acids. The CDR3, as DNA: TGTGCCATTGAACAAGACAGGTCTCAGGGCTACACCTTC. Its protein is CAIEQDRSQGYTF.

V and J are TRBV28 and TRBJ1-4, with D maybe TRBD1 (5 bases). The CDR3 sequence is 17 residues long. V dropped 1 base and J dropped 6 bases, with 18 bases sitting between them. Germline V gene sequence: CDR1 MDHEN, CDR2 SYDVKM. The CDR3 DNA sequence: TGTGCCAGCAGTTTATATGGTAGGGGCGGTCGCGATGAAAAACTGTTTTTT. Translated: CASSLYGRGGRDEKLFF.

This clone is medium-sized. The chain links TRBV6-1 to TRBJ2-3; no clear D gene. This CDR3 is built from 16 residues. V was pared by 2 bases and J by 0 bases, with 12 bases between. CDR1 MNHNS and CDR2 SASEGT come from the germline V gene. CDR3 nucleotides: TGTGCCAGCAGTGAATGGTGGAGAGCTAGCACAGATACGCAGTATTTT. Translating gives CASSEWWRASTDTQYF.

The chain combines TRBV4-1 with TRBJ1-3, with TRBD1 matching 8 bases. The V and J ends lost 4 bases and 0 bases, in that order; junction bases with no gene match: 14. Germline loops: CDR1 MGHRA, CDR2 YSYEKL. This CDR3 has 19 amino acids. Written as DNA, the CDR3 is TGCGCCAGCAGCCCTAGTCTTGACAGGGGACGAAACTCTGGAAACACCATATATTTT. This codes for CASSPSLDRGRNSGNTIYF.

The chain has TRBV29-1 and TRBJ2-5, with D tentatively TRBD1 (5 bases). CDR1 and CDR2 from the germline V gene are SQVTM and ANQGSEA. The CDR3 length is 14 residues. With 7 bases removed from V and 2 bases from J, the gap between germline ends came to 17 bases. In nucleotides, the CDR3 is TGCAGCGCCCACGTTGGGGCAGCACAAGAGACCCAGTACTTC. Amino acids: CSAHVGAAQETQYF.

The rearrangement uses TRBV19 and TRBJ1-2, with no clear D. This CDR3 spans 15 amino acids. The germline V gene encodes CDR1 LNHDA and CDR2 SQIVND (reference sequence). Trimming shortened V by 5 bases and J by 4 bases, and 17 bases separated the two germline ends. CDR3 loop: CASSLSDWFLYGYTF. The CDR3 DNA reads TGTGCCAGTAGTCTAAGTGATTGGTTCCTCTATGGCTACACCTTC.

The chain is built from TRBV9 and TRBJ2-1, with D maybe TRBD2 (6 bases). The CDR3 contains 15 residues. V lost 3 bases to trimming and J lost 0 bases, with 10 bases between them. Per germline, CDR1 SGDLS and CDR2 YYNGEE. The CDR3 here is CASSGTGGSYNEQFF. CDR3 DNA sequence: TGTGCCAGCAGCGGGACCGGGGGCTCCTACAATGAGCAGTTCTTC.

The chain links TRBV7-3 to TRBJ2-5; 11 bases are shared with TRBD2. J lost 4 bases, V lost 3 bases, and 4 bases had no gene match. Germline CDR1 is SGHTA and CDR2 is FQGTGA. CDR3 length: 15 residues. This CDR3 is CASSFSGGGGETQYF. CDR3 bases: TGTGCCAGCAGCTTTAGCGGGGGGGGAGGAGAGACCCAGTACTTC.

The CDR3 region has the DNA TGTGCCAGCAGTGAGCAGACGGGGGGGAATCAGCCCCAGCATTTT. Protein: CASSEQTGGNQPQHF. The V gene is TRBV6-1, the J gene TRBJ1-5; the D gene is possibly TRBD1 (5 bases). The V gene lost 3 bases and the J gene lost 4 bases, with 13 bases spanning the gap. This CDR3 region has 15 residues. Germline CDR1 and CDR2: MNHNS and SASEGT.

The chain couples TRBV13 to TRBJ2-7, with D unresolved. Germline V CDR1 and CDR2: PRHDT, FYEKMQ (reference sequence). V was pared by 0 bases and J by 2 bases, with 11 bases between. This CDR3 is built from 15 residues. The CDR3 spells CASSLGLGLTYEQYF. As DNA, the CDR3 is TGTGCCAGCAGCTTAGGCCTAGGCCTAACCTACGAGCAGTACTTC.

This chain links TRBV2 with TRBJ2-3; possible D gene TRBD2, 6 bases. This CDR3 is 16 amino acids long. Germline-derived CDR1 and CDR2 are SNHLY and FYNNEI. Trimming took off 8 bases at V and 2 bases at J, with 20 bases between the two ends. CDR3 protein: CASCPSGSPFTDTQYF. CDR3 nucleotide sequence: TGTGCCAGCTGCCCCAGCGGGTCCCCCTTCACAGATACGCAGTATTTT.

The V gene is TRBV9, the J gene TRBJ2-7, with 14 bases identical to TRBD2. V gave up 4 bases and J gave up 7 bases; unmatched junction bases: 7. Germline assignment: CDR1 SGDLS and CDR2 YYNGEE. There are 15 residues in the CDR3. The CDR3 DNA follows: TGTGCCAGCAGCTACTCGGGACTAGCGGGGGATGAGCAGTACTTC. Translated: CASSYSGLAGDEQYF.

The chain links TRBV30 to TRBJ2-7; TRBD2 matches at 10 bases. Germline trimming cut 2 bases from V and 3 bases from J; bases unmatched to any gene: 10. CDR1 GTSNPN and CDR2 SVGIG come from the germline V gene (reference sequence). CDR3 length: 16 residues. The CDR3 reads CAWSSRASGRVYEQYF. The CDR3 DNA reads TGTGCCTGGAGTTCGAGGGCTAGCGGGAGAGTCTACGAGCAGTACTTC.

This clone was observed a few times. CDR3: CASSARGPRQETQYF. The CDR3 nucleotides are TGTGCCAGCAGTGCTAGGGGCCCCCGACAAGAGACCCAGTACTTC. The chain employs TRBV2 and TRBJ2-5, with a possible D match to TRBD1 (5 bases). Germline V gene data show CDR1 as SNHLY and CDR2 as FYNNEI. Trimming pared 4 bases from V and 2 bases from J, leaving 14 bases between. CDR3 size: 15 residues.

The chain carries TRBV10-3 and TRBJ2-7; 9 bases are shared with TRBD2. With 10 bases clipped from V and 4 bases from J, the junction kept 5 bases outside the gene matches. Germline CDR1 and CDR2: ENHRY and SYGVKD. There are 12 residues in the CDR3. This CDR3 is CATQLAGYEQYF. The CDR3 DNA reads as TGTGCCACTCAACTAGCGGGTTACGAGCAGTACTTC.

This clone has more than one count but fewer than ten. The V gene is TRBV5-1, the J gene TRBJ1-2, with 10 nucleotides matching TRBD1. CDR3 size: 12 residues. J gave up 8 bases and V 4 bases, and 2 bases lay outside the gene matches. Germline V gene data show CDR1 as SGHRS and CDR2 as YFSETQ. This CDR3 reads CASSPDRGGYTF. CDR3 sequence (DNA): TGCGCCAGCAGCCCGGACAGGGGGGGCTACACCTTC.

This chain uses TRBV6-5 with TRBJ2-7, with TRBD1 matching 7 bases. The V gene end was trimmed by 2 bases and the J gene end by 5 bases; junction bases not matched to a gene: 3. The CDR3 has 13 residues. Germline lookup yields CDR1 MNHEY and CDR2 SVGAGI. CDR3 amino acids: CASSYTGVHEQYF. CDR3 nucleotides: TGTGCCAGCAGTTACACAGGGGTCCACGAGCAGTACTTC.

As to this clone: At one boundary the junction diverges from the germline segment, which might be a read error. V is TRBV7-9 and J is TRBJ2-1, with 12 bases that match TRBD2. CDR1 and CDR2 from the germline V gene are SEHNR and FQNEAQ (reference sequence). The CDR3 has 18 residues. DNA for the CDR3: TGTTCCAGCAGCTCCAGTCTGGGGTCTAGCGGGGGGGCGGATGAGCAGTTCTTC. Translation: CSSSSSLGSSGGADEQFF.

This rearrangement joins TRBV5-6 to TRBJ2-2; possibly TRBD1 for D (5 bases). V shed 4 bases and J shed 4 bases, with 17 bases lying between them. The CDR3 has 16 residues. Germline V gene data show CDR1 as SGHDT and CDR2 as YYEEEE. The CDR3 sequence: CASSRPDRQLTGELFF. In nucleotides, the CDR3 is TGTGCCAGCAGCCGACCAGACCGACAGCTCACCGGGGAGCTGTTTTTT.